This TCR beta chain was captured by sequencing in a study of blood T cells in healthy people across ages. A second PCR, run for roughly 7 to 11 cycles, used a sample-barcoded 5' primer plus a J-beta primer mix. Every cDNA was tagged by a template-switch adaptor with 12 random nucleotides. Sequencing of every sample gave 2.5 million or more CDR3-containing paired-end reads. TCRdb re-called the 5' RACE reads with MiXCR, one entry per CDR3 protein. This table has about 640,000 distinct CDR3 sequences, approximately 30% appearing once. The V segment lost 2 bases and the J segment 10 bases; nucleotides outside the gene matches: 8. Germline CDR1 and CDR2: MNHEY and SVGEGT. This CDR3 comprises 14 residues. This clonotype has at least ten counts.

This clonotype was obtained from an elderly woman in good health. The chain carries TRBV6-2 or TRBV6-3 and TRBJ2-1; 7 bases are shared with TRBD2. The source material was blood. The CDR3 loop is CASSYGPGGGEQFF. The CDR3 nucleotides are TGTGCCAGCAGTTACGGTCCGGGGGGTGGAGAGCAGTTCTTC.